This is a list of T cell receptor beta chains from one sample in a study of OX40 agonist ivuxolimab in advanced cancers. The assay was immunoSEQ multiplex PCR, and TCRdb's table has in-frame clones only and misses some. The table records over 50,000 clones, approximately 82% of them present only once. The sample was CD4+ or CD8+ T cells sorted from blood, taken in a trial of the OX40 agonist ivuxolimab. The source of these receptors is an adult with an advanced solid tumor such as melanoma, head and neck, liver or kidney cancer. Both conserved end residues are part of each CDR3. The D gene is left open where the match is weak. A row's size may be missing; if present it is once, few, many or a size class.

NA,NA,TRBV7-9,CASSLGGVIYEQYF
NA,NA,TRBV7-6,CASSLMPGELFF
NA,NA,TRBV19,CASSMPGVDSGANVLTF
NA,NA,TRBV7-2,CASSLDLAASYEQYF
NA,TRBD1,TRBV6-7,CASSYSLTGEAEKLFF
NA,NA,TRBV28,CASVLGGANVLTF
NA,NA,TRBV5-1,CASSPGGGTNTEAFF
NA,NA,TRBV6-1,CASSEAYGGETQYF
NA,NA,TRBV11-2,CASSHITGGTYSYEQYF
once,NA,TRBV5-1,CASSLGGGVGQETQYF
NA,TRBD2,TRBV11-2,CASSLYASGRGSTQYF
NA,TRBD1,TRBV4-1,CASSQNRGPYYEQYF